The present T cell receptor beta chain was sequenced within a study of cytomegalovirus exposure and HLA in healthy donors. About the study: Prior work identified about 120 million unique TCR beta sequences in about 179 million T cells.

Concerning this clone itself: Antigen unknown.

The CDR3 is 13 residues long. Germline CDR1 is MNHEY and CDR2 is SMNVEV (reference sequence). Study findings and constraints: Analyzed later, most CMV-associated TCR beta chains appeared HLA-restricted. The study put about 180 TCR beta chains on its list as cytomegalovirus-associated. Across all donors, roughly uniform sequencing depth was an assumption of the presence/absence analyses.

PCR was performed using 60 Vbeta and 13 Jbeta primers. The repertoire was sequenced with immunoSEQ multiplex PCR; TCRdb's copy has only in-frame clones and lacks some. The sample totals 150,000 to 200,000 clones. The TCR originated in a man aged 25-40 years in good health and CMV-seronegative. V and J are TRBV27 and TRBJ2-7; 7 nucleotides agree with TRBD1. Sequencing used PBMCs. The CDR3 reads CVSADRDTYEQYF. In DNA, the CDR3 is TGTGTAAGCGCTGACAGGGATACCTACGAGCAGTACTTC.